This TCR beta chain was obtained from a study of T cell repertoires in cytomegalovirus infection. At least ten counts were recorded for this clonotype. Its antigen remains unknown. The length of the CDR3 is 14 residues. V shed 7 bases and J shed 7 bases, with 16 bases lying between them. Whole-study findings and limits: Predominance within the ex vivo response was attributable to HLA-C-restricted CMV-specific TCR beta clonotypes.

TCRdb re-called the reads with MiXCR, one entry per CDR3 protein. Altogether approximately 320,000 distinct CDR3 sequences are present, 8% to 9.5% being singletons, with the ten largest covering around 4.5%. The receptor comes from a human donor in good health (CMV status not recorded). Some clones in this sample may be carry-over from other donors' samples. The chain uses TRBV12-3 or TRBV12-4 and TRBJ2-2, with D perhaps matching TRBD1 or TRBD2 (6 bases each). Sample: PBMCs. CDR3 sequence reads: CASTRLGGDGELFF. CDR3 nucleotide sequence: TGTGCCAGCACGCGACTAGGGGGTGACGGGGAGCTGTTTTTT.